These 4 T cell receptor beta chains were all obtained from the same sample, sequenced in a study of shared clonotypes between healthy human individuals. This table comes from immunoSEQ multiplex PCR, and its TCRdb copy is limited to in-frame clones, with some not included. The sample has a few hundred thousand clones, roughly 97% seen once. Sequenced input: naive CD4+ T cells sorted from blood. Subset indicated: CD45RA+ positively selected. The receptors were sampled from a woman in her 30s in good health.

This clone was seen just once. This chain links TRBV5-3 with TRBJ2-7; 8 bases are shared with TRBD2. TRBV5-3 is identified as an open reading frame with a role that is uncertain. The V segment lost 0 bases and the J segment 0 bases; nucleotides outside the gene matches: 14. CDR3 size: 19 residues. CDR3 loop: CARSLVIVSPREGSYEQYF. CDR3 DNA sequence: TGTGCCAGAAGCTTGGTCATAGTTTCGCCACGGGAGGGCTCCTACGAGCAGTACTTC.

This clone showed up just once. The chain combines TRBV4-1 with TRBJ2-7; no reliable D call. The V gene lost 1 base and the J gene lost 11 bases, with 15 bases spanning the gap. Germline loops: CDR1 MGHRA, CDR2 YSYEKL. The CDR3 spans 13 residues. CDR3: CASSQAGPRPEYF. CDR3 nucleotides: TGCGCCAGCAGCCAAGCCGGACCCCGCCCCGAGTACTTC.

The gene calls are TRBV7-9 and TRBJ2-5; D possibly corresponds to TRBD2 (5 bases). This CDR3 spans 13 amino acids. The germline V gene has CDR1 SEHNR and CDR2 FQNEAQ (reference sequence). The V end lost 3 bases, the J end lost 3 bases, and 8 bases lay between the germline ends. Written as DNA, the CDR3 is TGTGCCAGCAGCTTTGCCGGGAAAGAGACCCAGTACTTC. Translating it yields CASSFAGKETQYF.

The chain is built from TRBV28 and TRBJ1-1; D ambiguous. Germline CDR1 reads MDHEN; CDR2 reads SYDVKM. The CDR3 is 12 residues long. Trimming took off 11 bases at V and 3 bases at J, with 13 bases between the two ends. The CDR3 loop reads CASAGWYTEAFF. The CDR3 DNA reads TGTGCCTCAGCCGGGTGGTACACTGAAGCTTTCTTT.